This TCR beta chain was retrieved from a study of regulatory T cells in long-lasting Graves disease. Time point: newly diagnosed GD, antithyroid drugs for less than 3 months. Generation of the TCR library employed RNA extracted from PBMCs. This CDR3 comprises 15 residues. V lost 1 base and J lost 4, with 11 bases in between. The germline V gene has CDR1 SGHAT and CDR2 FQNNGV. Building of the TCR beta libraries involved iRepertoire HTBI primers and Arm-PCR of CDR3 regions. TCRdb re-derived calls from the multiplex PCR reads in MiXCR, one entry per CDR3 protein. The table includes over 200,000 distinct CDR3 sequences, approximately 20% detected once. This clonotype occurred many times. In addition, the sample was reused for a study of T cells in Graves' hyperthyroidism and ophthalmopathy. Per that study: Every diagnosis used clinical symptoms, serum thyroxine and TRAb, thyroid ultrasound and orbital computed tomography.

This TCR was sampled from a woman in her 30s with Graves disease. The sequencing here drew on peripheral blood mononuclear cells (PBMCs), taken at new diagnosis, from a patient treated with antithyroid drugs. The rearrangement links TRBV11-2 to TRBJ1-5, with D maybe TRBD1 (5 bases). CDR3 amino acids: CASSLVAGRNQPQHF. The DNA of the CDR3 is TGTGCCAGCAGCTTAGTGGCAGGGAGGAATCAGCCCCAGCATTTT. Based on the CDR3 plus reference TRBV11-2 and TRBJ1-5, the full variable domain is EAGVAQSPRYKIIEKRQSVAFWCNPISGHATLYWYQQILGQGPKLLIQFQNNGVVDDSQLPKDRFSAERLKGVDSTLKIQPAKLEDSAVYLCASSLVAGRNQPQHFGDGTRLSIL.